One sample yielded the 24 T cell receptor beta chains listed below, sequenced in a study of CD8 T cells in Susac syndrome. An amount of RNA that ranged from roughly 0.5 to 1 ug was reverse transcribed with random hexamers. In TCRdb, the immunoSEQ multiplex PCR reads were re-called with MiXCR into one record per CDR3 protein. The sample comprises 200,000 or so distinct CDR3 sequences, more than 85% of which are singletons, and approximately 0.13% rests with the top ten. The source material was CD8+ T cells from PBMCs. Receptors were obtained from a human donor with multiple sclerosis.

This clonotype was seen just once. This chain joins TRBV12-3 or TRBV12-4 and TRBJ2-1, with 12 positions matching TRBD2. After removal of 1 base from V and 8 bases from J, the junction contained 6 bases not matched to a gene. CDR3 length: 16 amino acids. The CDR3 sequence is CASSLELAGGWDEQFF. The CDR3 nucleotides are TGTGCCAGCAGTTTAGAACTAGCGGGAGGTTGGGATGAGCAGTTCTTC.

The genes are TRBV4-1 and TRBJ2-2, with D possibly matching TRBD1 (5 bases). The CDR3 length is 14 residues. Trimming stripped 3 bases from V and 7 bases from J, with 12 bases between. CDR1 MGHRA and CDR2 YSYEKL come from the germline V gene. The CDR3 loop is CASSQAGWDGELFF. In nucleotides, the CDR3 is TGCGCCAGCAGCCAGGCAGGGTGGGACGGGGAGCTGTTTTTT.

The chain employs TRBV9 and TRBJ2-1; 7 bases agree with TRBD1. Germline assignment: CDR1 SGDLS and CDR2 YYNGEE. The CDR3 sequence is 15 residues long. The junction had 6 bases not matched to a gene; V was cut back by 4 bases and J by 2 bases. DNA for the CDR3: TGTGCCAGCAGCCTCCGGGACAGCACCTACAATGAGCAGTTCTTC. Its protein is CASSLRDSTYNEQFF.

V and J are TRBV3-1 and TRBJ1-6, with 7 bases identical to TRBD1. This CDR3 region has 14 residues. The V gene's germline CDR1 is LGHDT and CDR2 YNNKEL (reference sequence). V was pared by 3 bases and J by 6 bases, with 2 bases of the junction left unmatched. The CDR3 sequence: CASSQGTANSPLHF. As DNA, the CDR3 is TGTGCCAGCAGCCAGGGGACAGCTAATTCACCCCTCCACTTT.

The chain links TRBV7-8 to TRBJ1-2; the match to TRBD1 covers 8 bases. Germline-derived CDR1 and CDR2 are SGHVS and FQNEAQ. The CDR3 is made up of 15 amino acids. Trimming took 3 bases from V and 6 from J; bases not matched to a gene: 9. In DNA form, the CDR3 reads TGTGCCAGCAGCTTTCTGGACAGGGCAATTGATGGCTACACCTTC. Its protein is CASSFLDRAIDGYTF.

The V call is TRBV27, the J call TRBJ1-2; maybe TRBD1 (5 bases). Germline CDR1 and CDR2: MNHEY and SMNVEV (reference sequence). Trimming left V 1 base short and J 4 bases short, with 7 bases between. The CDR3 contains 13 residues. The CDR3 nucleotides are TGTGCCAGCAGTTTATTCGGGGGCTATGGCTACACCTTC. Translation gives CASSLFGGYGYTF.

CDR3: CASSRGQGAGDTQYF. Here the CDR3 DNA reads TGCGCCAGCAGCCGCGGACAGGGGGCAGGGGATACGCAGTATTTT. This chain joins TRBV4-1 and TRBJ2-3, with 11 bases aligning to TRBD1. Germline assignment: CDR1 MGHRA and CDR2 YSYEKL. This CDR3 is 15 amino acids long. The V gene end was trimmed by 4 bases and the J gene end by 6 bases; junction bases not matched to a gene: 6.

The chain links TRBV12-3 or TRBV12-4 to TRBJ2-1; unclear D gene. The CDR3 totals 17 residues. Trimming cost V 2 bases and J 5 bases, with 19 bases left between them. The CDR3 loop is CASSLSDRSLYDNEQFF. The DNA for the CDR3 is TGTGCCAGCAGTTTATCGGACCGTTCCCTATACGACAATGAGCAGTTCTTC.

The rearrangement joins TRBV6-6 to TRBJ1-5, with D perhaps TRBD1 (5 bases). The germline V gene has CDR1 MNHNY and CDR2 SVGAGI (reference sequence). The V gene lost 0 bases and the J gene lost 4 bases, with 7 bases spanning the gap. CDR3 size: 14 residues. The CDR3 loop is CASSYSGQNQPQHF. The CDR3 bases are TGTGCCAGCAGTTACTCGGGGCAGAATCAGCCCCAGCATTTT.

The rearrangement links TRBV4-3 to TRBJ2-7; no clear D gene. There are 15 residues in the CDR3. Trimming shortened V by 1 base and J by 4 bases, and 14 bases separated the two germline ends. From germline, CDR1 is LGHNA and CDR2 YSLEER. The CDR3 sequence: CASSQVLGMGYEQYF. The CDR3 DNA is TGCGCCAGCAGCCAAGTGCTGGGAATGGGGTACGAGCAGTACTTC.

The table lists this clonotype with a few counts. The chain has TRBV7-9 and TRBJ2-7, with 7 bases aligning to TRBD1. With 4 bases clipped from V and 3 bases from J, the junction kept 12 bases outside the gene matches. The CDR3 has 16 amino acids. Germline V gives CDR1 SEHNR, CDR2 FQNEAQ (reference sequence). The CDR3 is CASSSATGASHYEQYF. The CDR3 DNA reads TGTGCCAGCAGCTCCGCAACAGGGGCTTCCCACTACGAGCAGTACTTC.

This clonotype was counted once. The chain combines TRBV30 with TRBJ2-1, with D possibly being TRBD1 or TRBD2 (5 bases each). Trimming took off 5 bases at V and 0 bases at J, with 14 bases between the two ends. CDR3 size: 15 residues. Germline V CDR1 and CDR2: GTSNPN, SVGIG (reference sequence). The CDR3 coding sequence is TGTGCCTGGGACCCCGGGACCCGCTCCTACAATGAGCAGTTCTTC. Encoded protein: CAWDPGTRSYNEQFF.

The rearrangement joins TRBV5-6 to TRBJ2-1; 10 nucleotides line up with TRBD2. V trimming: 1 base; J trimming: 8 bases; junction bases outside the gene matches: 3. CDR3 length: 14 amino acids. Germline CDR1 and CDR2: SGHDT and YYEEEE. The CDR3, as DNA: TGTGCCAGCAGCTTGCCTAGCGGGAGTCATGAGCAGTTCTTC. It translates to CASSLPSGSHEQFF.

V is TRBV9 and J is TRBJ2-3; no reliable D call. Trimming left V 7 bases short and J 5 bases short, with 8 bases between. Looked up from germline, CDR1 is SGDLS and CDR2 is YYNGEE. This CDR3 has 11 residues. The CDR3 is CASGPQDTQYF. The CDR3 region has the DNA TGTGCCAGCGGGCCACAAGATACGCAGTATTTT.

The chain recombines TRBV4-2 with TRBJ2-3; D may be TRBD2 (6 bases). Germline V gene data show CDR1 as LGHNA and CDR2 as YNFKEQ. V was trimmed by 2 bases and J by 0 bases, leaving 15 bases between them. The CDR3 loop spans 17 amino acids. CDR3 coding DNA: TGTGCCAGCAGCCAAAAAGATATTGCGGGAAGCACAGATACGCAGTATTTT. Its translation: CASSQKDIAGSTDTQYF.

J is TRBJ1-1 and V is TRBV29-1, with no clear D. Trimming left V 6 bases short and J 3 bases short, with 5 bases between. CDR1 and CDR2 from the germline V gene are SQVTM and ANQGSEA. This CDR3 contains 10 residues. The CDR3 sequence: CSVLDTEAFF. The CDR3 DNA is TGCAGCGTCTTAGACACTGAAGCTTTCTTT.

The CDR3 nucleotides are TGTGCCAGCACCCGGGCCGGGGGAGGTTGGACTGAAGCTTTCTTT. Protein sequence: CASTRAGGGWTEAFF. The V and J genes are TRBV27 and TRBJ1-1, with a tentative D call TRBD1 (5 bases). With 7 bases removed from V and 5 bases from J, the gap between germline ends came to 20 bases. The CDR3 contains 15 residues. The germline V gene encodes CDR1 MNHEY and CDR2 SMNVEV (reference sequence).

The chain recombines TRBV13 with TRBJ2-2; TRBD1 matches at 7 bases. The CDR3 loop spans 14 amino acids. Germline values: CDR1 PRHDT, CDR2 FYEKMQ (reference sequence). Trimming took 6 bases from V and 2 from J; bases not matched to a gene: 3. CDR3 loop: CASRRQGNTGELFF. DNA for the CDR3: TGTGCCAGCAGGAGACAGGGAAACACCGGGGAGCTGTTTTTT.

This clonotype was found once. This chain uses TRBV3-1 with TRBJ2-2; 8 bases are shared with TRBD2. After removal of 4 bases from V and 5 bases from J, the junction contained 0 bases not matched to a gene. The CDR3 contains 13 residues. Germline loops: CDR1 LGHDT, CDR2 YNNKEL (reference sequence). Here the CDR3 DNA reads TGTGCCAGCAGCCGCGGGAGGACCGGGGAGCTGTTTTTT. It translates to CASSRGRTGELFF.

This chain uses TRBV2 with TRBJ2-7, with 8 bases that match TRBD1. J gave up 6 bases and V 6 bases, and 7 bases lay outside the gene matches. Looked up from germline, CDR1 is SNHLY and CDR2 is FYNNEI. This CDR3 has 13 residues. The CDR3 nucleotides read TGTGCCAGCAGCCAAGGACAGGGCCCCGAGCAGTACTTC. Translated, it gives CASSQGQGPEQYF.

In this sample, this clonotype turned up a few times. An end of the junction does not agree with germline; a read error may underlie this. The CDR3 region has the DNA TGTGCTAGCAGCCTGAGTACAGGCTACGAGCAGTACTTC. Translation gives CASSLSTGYEQYF. V is TRBV7-7 and J is TRBJ2-7, with TRBD1 as a possible D gene (5 bases). Per germline, CDR1 SSHAT and CDR2 FNYEAQ (reference sequence). CDR3 size: 13 residues.

The table lists this clonotype with a few counts. This chain uses TRBV4-3 with TRBJ2-7, with 7 nucleotides matching TRBD2. Germline CDR1 reads LGHNA; CDR2 reads YSLEER. The CDR3 runs 15 residues. J was trimmed by 3 bases and V by 0 bases; bases with no gene match: 5. CDR3 coding DNA: TGCGCCAGCAGCCAAGATAGAGGCGGGAGCTACGAGCAGTACTTC. As protein: CASSQDRGGSYEQYF.

The rearrangement links TRBV12-3 or TRBV12-4 to TRBJ2-1, with 12 bases lining up with TRBD2. The V gene end was trimmed by 6 bases and the J gene end by 8 bases; junction bases not matched to a gene: 8. This CDR3 spans 15 amino acids. The CDR3 DNA follows: TGTGCCAGCAGCCTGCTAGCGGGAGGGGGGGATGAGCAGTTCTTC. Protein product: CASSLLAGGGDEQFF.

The chain is built from TRBV7-8 and TRBJ1-6; no definite D call. V was shortened by 5 bases and J by 16 bases, with 15 bases between the two germline ends. Germline values: CDR1 SGHVS, CDR2 FQNEAQ. CDR3 length equals 12 residues. This chain's CDR3 is CASSPSGWRLHF. The CDR3 DNA reads as TGTGCCAGCAGCCCCAGCGGGTGGAGACTCCACTTT.